This TCR beta chain originates from a study of T-cell memory formation after mild COVID-19 (dated by TCRdb to the early 2020s). About the investigation overall: Most TCR sequence clusters were specific to one of the two donors. T-cell clones expanding and contracting after mild COVID-19 in two donors were tracked by longitudinal TCRalpha and TCRbeta repertoire sequencing. The cohort was made up of two young adult volunteers, one female and one male, who were previously healthy.

This clonotype turned up a few times. Its recognized antigen is unknown. No base qualities exist here, and no much larger clone lies one base off it. Ficoll-Paque density gradient centrifugation was the method used to isolate PBMCs. The sequencer listed for this sample is Illumina NovaSeq 6000. cDNA libraries for TCRalpha and TCRbeta were prepared by 5'RACE using constant-segment primers, with sample barcodes and unique molecular identifiers added. Trizol reagent was used to extract RNA from every sample. Amplification of the libraries took two PCR steps, and the second step added a second sample barcode plus Illumina TruSeq adapters. Libraries were sequenced on an Illumina NovaSeq with 2 x 150 bp paired-end reads. The original methods were these. Reads were demultiplexed and collapsed into UMI-guided consensus sequences with migec v1.2.7. With mixcr v2.1.11, UMI consensuses were aligned to TRA and TRB V and J templates and assembled into clonotypes. A clonotype was counted as expanded or contracted only when both edgeR and NoisET called the clonotype significant, with the noise models trained on biological replicates. For edgeR calls, the cutoffs were a false discovery rate-adjusted p below 0.01 and a log2 fold-change threshold of 1. As an exploratory analysis of dynamics, max-normalized trajectories of the 1000 most abundant clonotypes were examined by PCA with hierarchical clustering. Separately sequenced CD4+ and CD8+ repertoires were used to assign a CD4 or CD8 phenotype to each responding clone. The raw public reads went through TCRdb reprocessing: fastp at Q25, MiXCR clone calling, in-frame beta chains kept. Entries are consolidated by CDR3 protein sequence, retaining the most common genes and DNA. The V and J calls come from TCRdb's annotation, not from the publication. In this sample the table shows roughly 150,000 distinct CDR3 sequences, around 13% of which occur a single time. 11% to 15% of the sample is held by the ten biggest clonotypes.

The study at large found these results: Only a couple of mild cases were covered in the study, and larger cohorts including severe cases with pre-infection samples were considered necessary. The second-wave clones that peaked on day 37 were not confirmed to be SARS-CoV-2 specific. The detection of some responding clones in pre-infection memory suggests that pre-existing cross-reactive memory T cells joined the SARS-CoV-2 response. Contracting CD4+ clones were found mainly in CM and EM memory subsets, while CD8+ clones were enriched in EMRA. Balanced CD4/CD8 phenotypes were observed for clones contracting from day 15 to 85, whereas a bias towards CD4+ was observed for a second wave of clones expanding from day 15 to 37.

Trimming costs V 5 bases and J 7 bases, and their ends lie 18 bases apart. Per the germline V gene, SGHTA is the CDR1 and FQGNSA is the CDR2. Its CDR3 holds 14 amino acids, cysteine through phenylalanine. Only CDR3 DNA is held: 42 bases, read in frame from base 1. The chain was built from TRBV7-2 and TRBJ2-7; the D segment could be TRBD1, given 6 matching bases. The specimen sequenced was PBMCs or a T cell subset sorted from them (not recorded which). The receptor's source is an adult woman who had mild COVID-19 (a few samples of this study predate the infection). The sample titles of this study are shuffled in the database, so cell type and time point are left out; the donor was told from shared clones. CDR3 protein: CASSGQGTLREQYF. The DNA is TGTGCCAGCAGCGGGCAGGGGACCCTGAGGGAGCAGTACTTC.